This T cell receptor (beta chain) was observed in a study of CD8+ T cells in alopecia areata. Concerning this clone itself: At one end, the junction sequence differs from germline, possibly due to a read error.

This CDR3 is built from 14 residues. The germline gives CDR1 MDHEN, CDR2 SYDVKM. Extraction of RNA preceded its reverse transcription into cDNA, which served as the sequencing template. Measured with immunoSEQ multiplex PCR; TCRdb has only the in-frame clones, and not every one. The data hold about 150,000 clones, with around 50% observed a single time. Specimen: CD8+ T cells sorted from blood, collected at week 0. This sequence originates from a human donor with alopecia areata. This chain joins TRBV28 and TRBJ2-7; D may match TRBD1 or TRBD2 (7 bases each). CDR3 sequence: CASSTPDREGILGF. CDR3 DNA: TGTGCCAGCAGCACTCCCGACAGGGAGGGTATTCTCGGCTTC.